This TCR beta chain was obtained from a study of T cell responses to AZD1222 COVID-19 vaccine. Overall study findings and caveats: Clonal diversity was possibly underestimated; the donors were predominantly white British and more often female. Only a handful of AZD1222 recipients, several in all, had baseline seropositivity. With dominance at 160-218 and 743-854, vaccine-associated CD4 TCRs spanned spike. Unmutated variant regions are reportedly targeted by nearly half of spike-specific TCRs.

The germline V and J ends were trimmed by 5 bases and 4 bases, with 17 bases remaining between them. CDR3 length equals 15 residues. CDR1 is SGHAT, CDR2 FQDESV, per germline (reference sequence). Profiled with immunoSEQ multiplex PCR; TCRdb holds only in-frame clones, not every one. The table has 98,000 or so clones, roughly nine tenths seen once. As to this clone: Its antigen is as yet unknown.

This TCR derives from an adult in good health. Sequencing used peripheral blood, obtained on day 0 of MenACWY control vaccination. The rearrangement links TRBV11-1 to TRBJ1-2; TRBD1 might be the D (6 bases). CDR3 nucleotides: TGTGCCAGCAGCCAGCGGGCCGGGGGCCGCTATGGCTACACCTTC. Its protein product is CASSQRAGGRYGYTF. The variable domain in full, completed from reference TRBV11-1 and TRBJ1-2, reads EAEVAQSPRYKITEKSQAVAFWCDPISGHATLYWYRQILGQGPELLVQFQDESVVDDSQLPKDRFSAERLKGVDSTLKIQPAELGDSAMYLCASSQRAGGRYGYTFGSGTRLTVV.